This T cell receptor beta chain was found in a study of molecular identifiers for immune sequencing clone quantification. Study in general: Naive CD8 cell RNA, from roughly 20,000 or 100,000 cells, was split five ways in replicates, with four sequenced. Study results and caveats: Naive cells had under 1% of molecules in clones above 20 RNA copies, effectors over 99%.

Bulk TCR libraries were made with methods that had been previously described and with listed TCR primers. Via MiXCR, TCRdb re-called the PCR reads, giving one row per CDR3 protein. The repertoire holds 80,000 to 95,000 distinct CDR3 sequences, with roughly 20% as singletons. Concerning this clonotype itself: Antigen: not known.

The CDR3 is made up of 14 amino acids. V was trimmed by 3 bases and J by 3 bases, leaving 9 bases between them. Germline loops: CDR1 MGHDK, CDR2 SYGVNS. The authors sorted naive CD8 T cells as CD8+CD4-CCR7+CD45RA+. The receptor's source is a human donor in good health. Some libraries in this study had Jurkat cell RNA spiked in. Source material: naive CD8+ T cells from blood, with Jurkat cell RNA spiked in. As to subset: FACS-sorted CD8+CD4-CCR7+CD45RA+ naive T cells. This rearrangement joins TRBV25-1 to TRBJ2-1; no clear D. CDR3 nucleotide sequence: TGTGCCAGCAGTGATAACGGCGTCTACAATGAGCAGTTCTTC. This sequence encodes CASSDNGVYNEQFF.